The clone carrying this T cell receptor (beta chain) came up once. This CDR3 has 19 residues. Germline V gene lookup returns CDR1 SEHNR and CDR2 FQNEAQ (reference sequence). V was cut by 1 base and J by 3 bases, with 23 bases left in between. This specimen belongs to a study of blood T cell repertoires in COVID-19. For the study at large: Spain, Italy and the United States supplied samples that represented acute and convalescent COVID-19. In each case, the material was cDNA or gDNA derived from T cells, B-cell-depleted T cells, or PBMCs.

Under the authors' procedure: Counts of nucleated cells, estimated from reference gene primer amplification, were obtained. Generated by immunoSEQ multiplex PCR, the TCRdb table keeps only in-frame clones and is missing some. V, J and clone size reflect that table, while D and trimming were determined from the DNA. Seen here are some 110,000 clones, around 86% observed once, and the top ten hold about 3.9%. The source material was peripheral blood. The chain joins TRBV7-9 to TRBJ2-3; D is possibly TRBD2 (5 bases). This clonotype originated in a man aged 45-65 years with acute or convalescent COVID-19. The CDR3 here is CASSLGRRAQEELTDTQYF. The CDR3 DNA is TGTGCCAGCAGCTTAGGTCGGCGGGCACAAGAGGAGTTGACAGATACGCAGTATTTT. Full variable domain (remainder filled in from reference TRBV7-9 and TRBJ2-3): DTGVSQNPRHKITKRGQNVTFRCDPISEHNRLYWYRQTLGQGPEFLTYFQNEAQLEKSRLLSDRFSAERPKGSFSTLEIQRTEQGDSAMYLCASSLGRRAQEELTDTQYFGPGTRLTVL.